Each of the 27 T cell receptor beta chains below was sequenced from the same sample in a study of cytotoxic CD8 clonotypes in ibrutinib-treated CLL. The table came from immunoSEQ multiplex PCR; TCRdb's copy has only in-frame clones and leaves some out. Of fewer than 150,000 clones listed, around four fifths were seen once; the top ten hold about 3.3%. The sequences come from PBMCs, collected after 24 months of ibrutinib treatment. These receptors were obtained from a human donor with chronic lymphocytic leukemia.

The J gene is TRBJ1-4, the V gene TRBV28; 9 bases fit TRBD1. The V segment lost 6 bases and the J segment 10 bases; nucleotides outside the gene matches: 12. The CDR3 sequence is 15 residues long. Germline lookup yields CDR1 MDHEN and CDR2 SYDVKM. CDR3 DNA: TGTGCCAGCAGCATGACGGGACAGGGATGGGGAAAACTGTTTTTT. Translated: CASSMTGQGWGKLFF.

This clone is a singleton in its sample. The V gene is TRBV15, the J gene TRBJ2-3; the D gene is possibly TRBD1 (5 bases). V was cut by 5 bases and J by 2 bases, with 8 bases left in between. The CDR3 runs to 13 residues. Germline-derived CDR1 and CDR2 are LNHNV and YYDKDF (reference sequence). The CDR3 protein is CATSDRITDTQYF. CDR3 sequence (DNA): TGTGCCACCAGCGACAGAATCACAGATACGCAGTATTTT.

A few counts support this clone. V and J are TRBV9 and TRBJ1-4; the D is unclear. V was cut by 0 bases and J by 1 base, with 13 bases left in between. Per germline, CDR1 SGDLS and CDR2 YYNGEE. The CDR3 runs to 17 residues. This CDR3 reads CASSVEEGTLTNEKLFF. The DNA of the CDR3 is TGTGCCAGCAGCGTAGAGGAGGGAACATTAACTAATGAAAAACTGTTTTTT.

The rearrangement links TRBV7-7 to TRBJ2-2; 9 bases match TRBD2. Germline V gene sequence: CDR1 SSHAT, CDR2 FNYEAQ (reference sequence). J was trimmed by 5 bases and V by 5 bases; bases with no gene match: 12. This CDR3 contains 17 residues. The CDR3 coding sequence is TGTGCCAGCAGCCCCGGCGGCGGGGGGGCCGGGACCGGGGAGCTGTTTTTT. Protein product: CASSPGGGGAGTGELFF. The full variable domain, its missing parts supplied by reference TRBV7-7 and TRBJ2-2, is GAGVSQSPRYKVTKRGQDVTLRCDPISSHATLYWYQQALGQGPEFLTYFNYEAQPDKSGLPSDRFSAERPEGSISTLTIQRTEQRDSAMYRCASSPGGGGAGTGELFFGEGSRLTVL.

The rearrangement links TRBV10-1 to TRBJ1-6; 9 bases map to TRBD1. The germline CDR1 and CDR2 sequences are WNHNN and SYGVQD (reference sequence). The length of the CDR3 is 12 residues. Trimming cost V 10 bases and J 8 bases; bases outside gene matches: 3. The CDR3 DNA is TGCGCCAACCGGGACAGGGATTCACCCCTCCACTTT. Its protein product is CANRDRDSPLHF.

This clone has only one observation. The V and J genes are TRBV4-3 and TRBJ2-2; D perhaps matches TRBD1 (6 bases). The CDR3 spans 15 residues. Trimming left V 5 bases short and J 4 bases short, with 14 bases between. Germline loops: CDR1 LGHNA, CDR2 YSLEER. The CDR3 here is CASSAQTGPTGELFF. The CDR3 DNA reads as TGCGCCAGCAGCGCCCAAACAGGGCCCACCGGGGAGCTGTTTTTT.

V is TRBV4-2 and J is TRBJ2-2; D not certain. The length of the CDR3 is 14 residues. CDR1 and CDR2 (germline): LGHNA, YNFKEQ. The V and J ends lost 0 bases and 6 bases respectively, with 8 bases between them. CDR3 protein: CASSQDGPPGELFF. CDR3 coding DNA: TGTGCCAGCAGCCAAGATGGGCCCCCCGGGGAGCTGTTTTTT.

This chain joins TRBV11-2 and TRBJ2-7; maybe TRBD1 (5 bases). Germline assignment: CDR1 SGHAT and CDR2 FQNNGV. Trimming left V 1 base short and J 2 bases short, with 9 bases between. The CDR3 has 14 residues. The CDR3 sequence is CASSLVRVPYEQYF. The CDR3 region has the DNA TGTGCCAGCAGCTTAGTCAGGGTCCCCTACGAGCAGTACTTC. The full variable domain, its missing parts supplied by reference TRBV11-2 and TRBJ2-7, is EAGVAQSPRYKIIEKRQSVAFWCNPISGHATLYWYQQILGQGPKLLIQFQNNGVVDDSQLPKDRFSAERLKGVDSTLKIQPAKLEDSAVYLCASSLVRVPYEQYFGPGTRLTVT.

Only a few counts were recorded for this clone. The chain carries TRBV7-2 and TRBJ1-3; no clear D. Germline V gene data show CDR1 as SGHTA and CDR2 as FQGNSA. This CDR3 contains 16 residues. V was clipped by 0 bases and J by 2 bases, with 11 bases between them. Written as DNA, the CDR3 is TGTGCCAGCAGCTTAGCCGGGAGTCGGACTGGAAACACCATATATTTT. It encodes CASSLAGSRTGNTIYF.

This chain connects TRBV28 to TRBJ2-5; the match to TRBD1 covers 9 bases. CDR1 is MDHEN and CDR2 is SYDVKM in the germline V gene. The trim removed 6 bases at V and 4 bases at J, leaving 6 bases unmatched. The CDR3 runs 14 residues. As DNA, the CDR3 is TGTGCCAGCAGGTCACCGGGACAGGGAGAGACCCAGTACTTC. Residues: CASRSPGQGETQYF.

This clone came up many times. The CDR3 nucleotides are TGCGCCAGCAGCCAAGATAGGGGGGGTCTTAGGAATGAGCAGTTCTTC. Its translation: CASSQDRGGLRNEQFF. V usage is TRBV4-3 and J usage is TRBJ2-1; tentative D call: TRBD2 (7 bases). The CDR3 consists of 16 residues. Per the germline V gene, CDR1 is LGHNA and CDR2 is YSLEER. The V end lost 0 bases, the J end lost 7 bases, and 16 bases lay between the germline ends.

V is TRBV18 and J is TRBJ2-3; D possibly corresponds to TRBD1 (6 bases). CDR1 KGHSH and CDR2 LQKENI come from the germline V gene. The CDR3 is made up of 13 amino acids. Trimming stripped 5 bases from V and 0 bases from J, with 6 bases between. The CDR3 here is CASSGTSTDTQYF. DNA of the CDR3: TGTGCCAGCTCAGGGACAAGCACAGATACGCAGTATTTT.

The DNA of the CDR3 is TGTGCCAGCAGCGTACAGGGGGCGGATGAAAAACTGTTTTTT. Translating gives CASSVQGADEKLFF. The chain joins TRBV25-1 to TRBJ1-4; TRBD1 agrees at 9 bases. The CDR3 length is 14 residues. Germline V CDR1 and CDR2: MGHDK, SYGVNS. After removal of 6 bases from V and 6 bases from J, the junction contained 5 bases not matched to a gene.

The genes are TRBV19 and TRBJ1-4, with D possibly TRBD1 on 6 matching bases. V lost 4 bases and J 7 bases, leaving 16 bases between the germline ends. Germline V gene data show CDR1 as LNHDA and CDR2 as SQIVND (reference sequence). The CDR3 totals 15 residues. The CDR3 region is CASSKEGQGTEKLFF. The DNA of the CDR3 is TGTGCCAGTAGTAAGGAGGGGCAGGGGACTGAAAAACTGTTTTTT.

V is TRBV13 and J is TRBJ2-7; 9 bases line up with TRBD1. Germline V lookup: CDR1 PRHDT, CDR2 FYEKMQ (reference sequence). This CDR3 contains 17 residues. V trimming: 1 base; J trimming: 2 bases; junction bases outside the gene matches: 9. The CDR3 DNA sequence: TGTGCCAGCAGCTTAGCCCTTAGACAGGGGGGAACCTACGAGCAGTACTTC. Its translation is CASSLALRQGGTYEQYF.

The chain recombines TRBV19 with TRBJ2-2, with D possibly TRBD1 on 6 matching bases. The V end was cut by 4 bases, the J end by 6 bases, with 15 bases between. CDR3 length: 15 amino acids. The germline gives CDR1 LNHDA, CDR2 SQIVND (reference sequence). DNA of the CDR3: TGTGCCAGTAGTACCCGACAGGTGAATCCCGGGGAGCTGTTTTTT. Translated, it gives CASSTRQVNPGELFF.

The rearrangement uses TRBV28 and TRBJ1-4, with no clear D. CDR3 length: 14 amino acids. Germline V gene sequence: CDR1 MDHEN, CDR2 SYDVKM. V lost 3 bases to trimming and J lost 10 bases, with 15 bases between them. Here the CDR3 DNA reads TGTGCCAGCAGTTTGCCCTCCCCTCCTGTAAAACTGTTTTTT. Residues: CASSLPSPPVKLFF.

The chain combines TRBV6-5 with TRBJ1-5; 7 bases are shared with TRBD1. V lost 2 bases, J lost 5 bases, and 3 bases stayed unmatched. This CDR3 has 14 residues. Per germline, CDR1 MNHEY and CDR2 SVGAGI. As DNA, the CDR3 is TGTGCCAGCAGTTACGGGCAGGGGGATCAGCCCCAGCATTTT. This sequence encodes CASSYGQGDQPQHF.

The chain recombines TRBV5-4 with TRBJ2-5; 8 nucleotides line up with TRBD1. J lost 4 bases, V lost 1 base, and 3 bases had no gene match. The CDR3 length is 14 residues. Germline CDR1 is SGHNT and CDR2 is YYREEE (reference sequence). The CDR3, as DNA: TGTGCCAGCAGCTTGTCTACAGGGGGAGAGACCCAGTACTTC. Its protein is CASSLSTGGETQYF.

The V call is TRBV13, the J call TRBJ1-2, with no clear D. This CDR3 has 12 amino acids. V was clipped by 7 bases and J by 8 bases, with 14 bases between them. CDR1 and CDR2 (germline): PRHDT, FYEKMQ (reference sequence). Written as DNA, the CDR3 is TGTGCCAGCAACATGTTGGGTTTCGGCTACACCTTC. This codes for CASNMLGFGYTF.

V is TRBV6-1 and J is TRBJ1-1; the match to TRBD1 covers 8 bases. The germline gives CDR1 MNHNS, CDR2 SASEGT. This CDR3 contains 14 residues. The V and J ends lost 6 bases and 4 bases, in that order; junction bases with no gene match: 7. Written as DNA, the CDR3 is TGTGCCAGCAGGGTTGACAGGGGCATCACTGAAGCTTTCTTT. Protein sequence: CASRVDRGITEAFF.

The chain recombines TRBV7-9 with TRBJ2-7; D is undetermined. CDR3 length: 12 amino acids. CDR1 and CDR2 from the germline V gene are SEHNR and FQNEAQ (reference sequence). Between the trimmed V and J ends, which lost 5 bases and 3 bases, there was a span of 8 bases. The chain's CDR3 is CASSHTDYEQYF. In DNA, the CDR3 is TGTGCCAGCAGCCATACAGACTACGAGCAGTACTTC.

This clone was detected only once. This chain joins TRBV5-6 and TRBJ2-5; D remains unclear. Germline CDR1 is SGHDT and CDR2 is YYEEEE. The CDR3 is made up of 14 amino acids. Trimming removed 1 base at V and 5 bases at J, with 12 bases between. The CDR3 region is CASSLYGQVETQYF. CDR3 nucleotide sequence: TGTGCCAGCAGCTTGTATGGCCAGGTGGAGACCCAGTACTTC.

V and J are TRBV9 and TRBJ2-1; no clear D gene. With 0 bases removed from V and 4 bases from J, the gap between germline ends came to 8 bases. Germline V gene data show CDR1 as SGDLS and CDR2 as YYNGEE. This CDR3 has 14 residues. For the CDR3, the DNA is TGTGCCAGCAGCGTAGATACAGCTTACAATGAGCAGTTCTTC. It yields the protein CASSVDTAYNEQFF.

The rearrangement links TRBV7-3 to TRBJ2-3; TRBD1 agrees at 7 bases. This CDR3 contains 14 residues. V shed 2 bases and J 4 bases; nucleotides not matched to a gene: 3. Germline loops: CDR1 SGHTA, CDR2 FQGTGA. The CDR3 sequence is CASSLEGGADTQYF. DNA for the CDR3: TGTGCCAGCAGCTTAGAAGGGGGCGCAGATACGCAGTATTTT.

This chain's CDR3 is CSEEDRGRDGYTF. In DNA form, the CDR3 reads TGCAGCGAAGAGGACAGGGGGCGCGACGGCTACACCTTC. The V call is TRBV29-1, the J call TRBJ1-2, with 11 bases fitting TRBD1. Germline-derived CDR1 and CDR2 are SQVTM and ANQGSEA. The length of the CDR3 is 13 residues. V shed 7 bases and J 8 bases; nucleotides not matched to a gene: 9.

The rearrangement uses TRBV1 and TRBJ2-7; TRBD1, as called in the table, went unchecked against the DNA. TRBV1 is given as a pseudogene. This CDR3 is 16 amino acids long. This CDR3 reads CTSSQEGQPGSYEQYF. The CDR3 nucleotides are TGCACCAGCAGCCAGGAAGGACAACCCGGCTCCTACGAGCAGTACTTC.